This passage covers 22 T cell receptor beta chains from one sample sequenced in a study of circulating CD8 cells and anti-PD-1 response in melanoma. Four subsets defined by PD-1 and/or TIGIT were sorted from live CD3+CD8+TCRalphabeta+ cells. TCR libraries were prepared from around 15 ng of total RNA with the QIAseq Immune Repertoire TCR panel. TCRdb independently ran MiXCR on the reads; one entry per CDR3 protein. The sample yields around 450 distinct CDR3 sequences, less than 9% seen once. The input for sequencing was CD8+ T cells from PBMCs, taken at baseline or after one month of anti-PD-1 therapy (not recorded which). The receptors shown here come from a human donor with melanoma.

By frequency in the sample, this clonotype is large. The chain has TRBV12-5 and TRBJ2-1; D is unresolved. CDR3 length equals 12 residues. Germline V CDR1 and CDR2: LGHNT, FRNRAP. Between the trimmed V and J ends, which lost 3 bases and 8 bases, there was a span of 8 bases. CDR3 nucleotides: TGTGCTAGTGGTTTCACGAGCGATGAGCAGTTCTTC. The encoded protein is CASGFTSDEQFF.

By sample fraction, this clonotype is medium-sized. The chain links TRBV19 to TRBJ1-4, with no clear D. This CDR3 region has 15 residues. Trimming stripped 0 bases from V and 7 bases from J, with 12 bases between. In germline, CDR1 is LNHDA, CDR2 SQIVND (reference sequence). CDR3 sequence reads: CASSIEAGVAEKLFF. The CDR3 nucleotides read TGTGCCAGTAGTATAGAGGCCGGGGTAGCTGAAAAACTGTTTTTT.

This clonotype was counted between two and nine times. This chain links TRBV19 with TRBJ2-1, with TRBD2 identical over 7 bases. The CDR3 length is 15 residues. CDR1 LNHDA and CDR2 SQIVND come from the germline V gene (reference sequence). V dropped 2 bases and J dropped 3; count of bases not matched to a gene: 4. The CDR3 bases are TGTGCCAGTAGTATATACAGCGGGGACTACAATGAGCAGTTCTTC. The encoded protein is CASSIYSGDYNEQFF.

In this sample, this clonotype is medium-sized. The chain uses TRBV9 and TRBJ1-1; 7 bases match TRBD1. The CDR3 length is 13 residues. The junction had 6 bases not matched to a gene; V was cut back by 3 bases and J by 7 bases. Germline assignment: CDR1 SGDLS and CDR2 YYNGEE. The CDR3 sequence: CASSAWDRDEAFF. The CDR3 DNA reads TGTGCCAGCAGCGCTTGGGACAGAGATGAAGCTTTCTTT.

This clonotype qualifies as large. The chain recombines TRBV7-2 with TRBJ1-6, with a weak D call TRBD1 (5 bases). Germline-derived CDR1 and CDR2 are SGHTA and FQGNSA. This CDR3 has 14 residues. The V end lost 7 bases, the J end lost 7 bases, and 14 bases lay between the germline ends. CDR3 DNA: TGTGCCAGCACCCAGGGAAAGACAAATTCACCCCTCCACTTT. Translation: CASTQGKTNSPLHF.

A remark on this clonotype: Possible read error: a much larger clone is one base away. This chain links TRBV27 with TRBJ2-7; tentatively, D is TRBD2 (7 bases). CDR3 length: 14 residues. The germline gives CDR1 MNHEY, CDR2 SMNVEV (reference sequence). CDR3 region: CAGSLAGAKYEQYF. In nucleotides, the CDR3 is TGTGCCGGCAGTTTGGCGGGGGCGAAATACGAGCAGTACTTC.

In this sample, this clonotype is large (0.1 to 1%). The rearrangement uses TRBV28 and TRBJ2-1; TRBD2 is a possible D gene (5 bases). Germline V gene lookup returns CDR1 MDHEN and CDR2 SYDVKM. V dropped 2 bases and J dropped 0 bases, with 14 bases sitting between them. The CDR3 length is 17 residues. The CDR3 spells CASSLVPSGSSYNEQFF. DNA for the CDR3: TGTGCCAGCAGTTTAGTCCCCAGCGGTAGCTCCTACAATGAGCAGTTCTTC.

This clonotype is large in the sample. Written as DNA, the CDR3 is TGTGCCAGCAGTCAAGGACAGTCTGGAAACACCATATATTTT. The encoded protein is CASSQGQSGNTIYF. The V call is TRBV2, the J call TRBJ1-3, with a possible D match to TRBD1 (6 bases). Germline CDR1 is SNHLY and CDR2 is FYNNEI. V gave up 5 bases and J gave up 1 base, with 9 bases separating them. The CDR3 contains 14 residues.

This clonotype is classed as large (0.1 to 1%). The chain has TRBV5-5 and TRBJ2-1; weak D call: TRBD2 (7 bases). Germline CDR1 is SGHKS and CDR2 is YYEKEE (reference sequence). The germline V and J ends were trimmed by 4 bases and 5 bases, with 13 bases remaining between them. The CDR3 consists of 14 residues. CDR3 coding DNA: TGTGCCAGCAGCCCCCGAGGGGGGGACAATGAGCAGTTCTTC. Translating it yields CASSPRGGDNEQFF.

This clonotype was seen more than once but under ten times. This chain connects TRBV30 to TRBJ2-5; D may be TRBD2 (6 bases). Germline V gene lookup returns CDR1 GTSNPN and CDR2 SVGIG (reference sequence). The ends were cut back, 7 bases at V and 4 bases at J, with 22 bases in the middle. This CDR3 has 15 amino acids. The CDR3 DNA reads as TGTGCCTTGGGCGCGGGGAAAGCGTGGGGAGAGACCCAGTACTTC. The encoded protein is CALGAGKAWGETQYF.

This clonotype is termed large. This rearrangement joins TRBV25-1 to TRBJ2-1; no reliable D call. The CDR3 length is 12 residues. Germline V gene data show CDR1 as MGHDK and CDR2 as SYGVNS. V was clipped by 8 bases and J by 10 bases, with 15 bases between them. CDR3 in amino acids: CASRRLVDEQFF. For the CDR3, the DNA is TGTGCCAGCCGAAGACTCGTAGACGAGCAGTTCTTC.

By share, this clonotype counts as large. The CDR3 DNA reads TGTGCCAGCGGGCGGGACACCCTGACCAACGAGCAGTACTTC. It specifies CASGRDTLTNEQYF. The gene calls are TRBV2 and TRBJ2-7; D may correspond to TRBD1 or TRBD2 (6 bases each). This CDR3 region has 14 residues. V was trimmed by 8 bases and J by 5 bases, leaving 19 bases between them. Germline V gives CDR1 SNHLY, CDR2 FYNNEI.

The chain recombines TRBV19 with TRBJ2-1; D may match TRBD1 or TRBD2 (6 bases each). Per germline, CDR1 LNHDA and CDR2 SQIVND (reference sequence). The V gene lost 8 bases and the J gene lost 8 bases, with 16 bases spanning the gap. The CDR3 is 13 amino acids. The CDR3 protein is CASGDRGRYEQFF. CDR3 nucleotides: TGTGCCAGTGGGGACCGGGGGCGCTATGAGCAGTTCTTC.

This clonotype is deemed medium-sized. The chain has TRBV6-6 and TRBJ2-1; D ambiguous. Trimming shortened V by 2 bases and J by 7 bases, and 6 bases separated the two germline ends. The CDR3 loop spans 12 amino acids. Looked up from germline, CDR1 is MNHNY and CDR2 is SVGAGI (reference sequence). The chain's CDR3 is CASSYVTNEQFF. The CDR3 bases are TGTGCCAGCAGTTACGTAACGAATGAGCAGTTCTTC.

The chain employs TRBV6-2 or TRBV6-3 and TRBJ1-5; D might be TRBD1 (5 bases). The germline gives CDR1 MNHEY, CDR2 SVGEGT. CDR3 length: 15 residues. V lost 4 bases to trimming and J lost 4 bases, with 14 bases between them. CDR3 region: CASSSGSGGNQPQHF. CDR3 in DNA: TGTGCCAGCAGTTCGGGAAGCGGGGGGAATCAGCCCCAGCATTTT.

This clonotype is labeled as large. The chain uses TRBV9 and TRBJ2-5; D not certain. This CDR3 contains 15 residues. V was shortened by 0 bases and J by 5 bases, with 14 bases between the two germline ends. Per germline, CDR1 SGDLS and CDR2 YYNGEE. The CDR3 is CASSVVPGDMETQYF. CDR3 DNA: TGTGCCAGCAGCGTAGTACCTGGCGATATGGAGACCCAGTACTTC.

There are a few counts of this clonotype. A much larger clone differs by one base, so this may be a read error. CDR3 loop: CASSATGVGNSPLHF. The CDR3 nucleotides are TGTGCCAGCAGCGCGACAGGGGTGGGGAATTCACCCCTCCACTTT. The rearrangement links TRBV7-8 to TRBJ1-6, with 8 bases matching TRBD1. Trimming at V came to 5 bases and at J to 7 bases, leaving 7 bases not matched to a gene. This CDR3 has 15 amino acids. Germline assignment: CDR1 SGHVS and CDR2 FQNEAQ.

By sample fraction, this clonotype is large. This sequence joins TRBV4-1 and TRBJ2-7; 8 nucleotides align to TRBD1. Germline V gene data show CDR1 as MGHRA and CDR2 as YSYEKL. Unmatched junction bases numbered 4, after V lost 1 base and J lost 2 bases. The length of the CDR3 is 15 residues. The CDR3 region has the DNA TGCGCCAGCAGCCAAGGACAGGGGAAGGCCTACGAGCAGTACTTC. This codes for CASSQGQGKAYEQYF.

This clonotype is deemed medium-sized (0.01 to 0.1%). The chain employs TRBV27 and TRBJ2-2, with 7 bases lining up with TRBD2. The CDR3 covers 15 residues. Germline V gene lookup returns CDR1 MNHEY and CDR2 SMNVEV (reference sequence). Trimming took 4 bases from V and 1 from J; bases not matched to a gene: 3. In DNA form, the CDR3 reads TGTGCCAGCAGTTGGGAGCGGGAGAACACCGGGGAGCTGTTTTTT. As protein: CASSWERENTGELFF.

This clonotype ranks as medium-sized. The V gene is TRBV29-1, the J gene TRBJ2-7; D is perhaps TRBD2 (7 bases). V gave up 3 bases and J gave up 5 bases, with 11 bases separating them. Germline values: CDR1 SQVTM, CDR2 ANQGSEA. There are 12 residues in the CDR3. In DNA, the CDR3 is TGCAGCGTTGATGGGGGGGCCGACGAGCAGTACTTC. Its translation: CSVDGGADEQYF.

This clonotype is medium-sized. CDR3 sequence reads: CASSSPVRDSGGDYNEQFF. CDR3 DNA sequence: TGTGCCAGCAGCTCACCCGTTAGGGATAGCGGGGGGGACTACAATGAGCAGTTCTTC. The chain couples TRBV7-3 to TRBJ2-1; 11 bases match TRBD2. V lost 4 bases and J lost 3; bases outside the gene matches: 14. Germline V gene lookup returns CDR1 SGHTA and CDR2 FQGTGA. This CDR3 has 19 amino acids.

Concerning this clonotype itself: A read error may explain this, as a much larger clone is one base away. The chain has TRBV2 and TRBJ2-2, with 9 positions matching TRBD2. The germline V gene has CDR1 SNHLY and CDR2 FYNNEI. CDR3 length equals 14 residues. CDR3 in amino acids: CASERGAYTRELFF. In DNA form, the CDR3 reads TGTGCCAGCGAGCGGGGGGCTTACACCAGGGAGCTGTTTTTT.